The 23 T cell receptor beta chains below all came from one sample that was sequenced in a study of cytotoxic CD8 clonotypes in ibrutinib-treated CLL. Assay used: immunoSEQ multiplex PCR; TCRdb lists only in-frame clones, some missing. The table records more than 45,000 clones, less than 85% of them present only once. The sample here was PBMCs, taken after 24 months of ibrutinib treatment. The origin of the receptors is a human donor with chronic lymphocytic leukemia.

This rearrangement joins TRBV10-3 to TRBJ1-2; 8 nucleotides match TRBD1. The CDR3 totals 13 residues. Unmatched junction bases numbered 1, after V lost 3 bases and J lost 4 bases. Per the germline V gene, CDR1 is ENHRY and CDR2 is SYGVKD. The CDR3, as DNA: TGTGCCATCAGTGAAGGACAGGGCTATGGCTACACCTTC. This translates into CAISEGQGYGYTF.

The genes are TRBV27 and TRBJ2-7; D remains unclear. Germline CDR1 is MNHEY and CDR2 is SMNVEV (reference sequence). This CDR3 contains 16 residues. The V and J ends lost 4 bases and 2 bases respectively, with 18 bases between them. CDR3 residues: CASSSSGFWGTYEQYF. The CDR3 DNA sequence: TGTGCCAGCAGTTCTTCCGGGTTTTGGGGTACCTACGAGCAGTACTTC.

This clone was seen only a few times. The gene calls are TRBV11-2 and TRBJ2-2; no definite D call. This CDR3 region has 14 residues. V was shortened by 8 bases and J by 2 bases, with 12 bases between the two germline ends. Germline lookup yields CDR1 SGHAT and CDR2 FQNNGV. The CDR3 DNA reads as TGTGCCAGCGCCTCTGGGCCCAACACCGGGGAGCTGTTTTTT. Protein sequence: CASASGPNTGELFF.

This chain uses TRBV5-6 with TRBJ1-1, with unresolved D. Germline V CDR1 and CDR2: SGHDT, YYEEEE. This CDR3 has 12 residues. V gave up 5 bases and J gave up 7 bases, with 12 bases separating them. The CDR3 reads CASSRPTSEAFF. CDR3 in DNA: TGTGCCAGCAGTCGGCCAACGAGTGAAGCTTTCTTT.

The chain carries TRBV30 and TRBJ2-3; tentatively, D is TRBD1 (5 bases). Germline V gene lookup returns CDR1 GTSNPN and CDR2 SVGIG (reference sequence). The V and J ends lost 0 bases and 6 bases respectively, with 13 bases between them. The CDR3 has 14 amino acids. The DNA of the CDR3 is TGTGCCTGGAGTGTAGTCGGACAACCGGATACGCAGTATTTT. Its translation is CAWSVVGQPDTQYF.

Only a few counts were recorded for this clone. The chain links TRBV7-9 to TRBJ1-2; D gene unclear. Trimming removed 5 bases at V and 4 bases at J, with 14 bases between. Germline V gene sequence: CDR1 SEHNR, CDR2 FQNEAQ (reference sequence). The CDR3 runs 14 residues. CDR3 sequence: CASSPWETSYGYTF. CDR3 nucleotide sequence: TGTGCCAGCAGCCCGTGGGAAACGTCCTATGGCTACACCTTC.

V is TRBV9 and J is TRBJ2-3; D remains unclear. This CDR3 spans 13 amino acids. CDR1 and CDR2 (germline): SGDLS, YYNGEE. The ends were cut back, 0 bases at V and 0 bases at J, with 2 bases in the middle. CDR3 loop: CASSVGSTDTQYF. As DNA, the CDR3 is TGTGCCAGCAGCGTAGGGAGCACAGATACGCAGTATTTT.

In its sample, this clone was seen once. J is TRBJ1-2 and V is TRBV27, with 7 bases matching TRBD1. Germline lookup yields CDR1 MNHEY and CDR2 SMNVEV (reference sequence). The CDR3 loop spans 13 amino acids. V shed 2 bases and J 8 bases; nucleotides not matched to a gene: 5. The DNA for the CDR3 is TGTGCCAGCAGTTTAGAGGGGGCGGGGGGCTACACCTTC. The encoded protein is CASSLEGAGGYTF.

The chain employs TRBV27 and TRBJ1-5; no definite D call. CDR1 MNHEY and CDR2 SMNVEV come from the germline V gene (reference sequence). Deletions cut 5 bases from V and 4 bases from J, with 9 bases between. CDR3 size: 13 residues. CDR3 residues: CASSREGNQPQHF. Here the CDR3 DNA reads TGTGCCAGCAGTAGGGAGGGTAATCAGCCCCAGCATTTT.

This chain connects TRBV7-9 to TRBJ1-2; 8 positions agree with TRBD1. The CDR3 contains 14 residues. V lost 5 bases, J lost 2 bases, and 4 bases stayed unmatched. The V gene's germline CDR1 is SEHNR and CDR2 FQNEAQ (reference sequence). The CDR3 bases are TGTGCCAGCAGCACCTCAGGGGGCAACTATGGCTACACCTTC. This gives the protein CASSTSGGNYGYTF. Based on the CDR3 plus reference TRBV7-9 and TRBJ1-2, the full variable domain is DTGVSQNPRHKITKRGQNVTFRCDPISEHNRLYWYRQTLGQGPEFLTYFQNEAQLEKSRLLSDRFSAERPKGSFSTLEIQRTEQGDSAMYLCASSTSGGNYGYTFGSGTRLTVV.

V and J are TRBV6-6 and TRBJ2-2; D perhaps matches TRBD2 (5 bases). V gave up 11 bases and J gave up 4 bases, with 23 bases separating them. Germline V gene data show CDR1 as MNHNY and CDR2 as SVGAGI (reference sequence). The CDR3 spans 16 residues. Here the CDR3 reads CAHGSEPAGGTGELFF. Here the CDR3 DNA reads TGTGCCCATGGGAGTGAGCCCGCCGGCGGCACCGGGGAGCTGTTTTTT.

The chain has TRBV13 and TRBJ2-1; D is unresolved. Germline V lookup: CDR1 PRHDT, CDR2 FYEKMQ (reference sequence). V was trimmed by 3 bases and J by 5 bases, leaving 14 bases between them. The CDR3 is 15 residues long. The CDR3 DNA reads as TGTGCCAGCAGCTTCTTGGGAATAGGGAACAATGAGCAGTTCTTC. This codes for CASSFLGIGNNEQFF. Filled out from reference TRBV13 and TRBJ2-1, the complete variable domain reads AAGVIQSPRHLIKEKRETATLKCYPIPRHDTVYWYQQGPGQDPQFLISFYEKMQSDKGSIPDRFSAQQFSDYHSELNMSSLELGDSALYFCASSFLGIGNNEQFFGPGTRLTVL.

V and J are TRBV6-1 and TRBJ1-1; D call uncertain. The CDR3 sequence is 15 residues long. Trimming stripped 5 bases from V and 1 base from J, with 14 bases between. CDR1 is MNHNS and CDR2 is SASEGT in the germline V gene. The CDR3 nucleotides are TGTGCCAGCAGTACCCTGGGATCCCCGAACACTGAAGCTTTCTTT. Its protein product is CASSTLGSPNTEAFF.

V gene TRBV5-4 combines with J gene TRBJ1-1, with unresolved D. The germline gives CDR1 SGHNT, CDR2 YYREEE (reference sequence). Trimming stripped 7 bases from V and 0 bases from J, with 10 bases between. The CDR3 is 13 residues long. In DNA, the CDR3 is TGTGCCAGCTCAACTAAGATGAACACTGAAGCTTTCTTT. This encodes CASSTKMNTEAFF.

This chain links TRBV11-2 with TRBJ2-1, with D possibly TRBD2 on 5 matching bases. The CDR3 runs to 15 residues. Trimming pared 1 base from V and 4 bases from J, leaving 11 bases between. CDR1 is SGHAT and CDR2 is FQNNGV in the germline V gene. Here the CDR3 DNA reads TGTGCCAGCAGCTTAGTTTCCGGACTTTACAATGAGCAGTTCTTC. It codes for CASSLVSGLYNEQFF.

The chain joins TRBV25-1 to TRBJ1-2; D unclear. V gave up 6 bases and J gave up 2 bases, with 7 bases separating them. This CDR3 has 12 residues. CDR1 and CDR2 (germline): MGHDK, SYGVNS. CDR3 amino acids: CASRTPNYGYTF. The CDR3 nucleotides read TGTGCCAGCAGGACACCCAACTATGGCTACACCTTC.

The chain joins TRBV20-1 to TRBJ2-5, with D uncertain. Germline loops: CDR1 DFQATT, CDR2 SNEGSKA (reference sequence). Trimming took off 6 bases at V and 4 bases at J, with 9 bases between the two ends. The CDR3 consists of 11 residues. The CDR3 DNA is TGCAGTGCCGTCCCCCCAGAGACCCAGTACTTC. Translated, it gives CSAVPPETQYF.

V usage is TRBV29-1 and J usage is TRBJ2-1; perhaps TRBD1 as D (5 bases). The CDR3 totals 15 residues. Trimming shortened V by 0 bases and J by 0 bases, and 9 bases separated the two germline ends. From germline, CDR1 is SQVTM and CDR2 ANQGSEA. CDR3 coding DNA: TGCAGCGTTGAAGATAGGGGAAGCTCCTACAATGAGCAGTTCTTC. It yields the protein CSVEDRGSSYNEQFF.

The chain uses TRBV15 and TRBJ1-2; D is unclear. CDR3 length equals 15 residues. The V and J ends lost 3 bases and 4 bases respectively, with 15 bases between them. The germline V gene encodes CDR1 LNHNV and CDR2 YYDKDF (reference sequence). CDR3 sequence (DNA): TGTGCCACCAGCAGCCAGCTCGAATCAATCTATGGCTACACCTTC. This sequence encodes CATSSQLESIYGYTF.

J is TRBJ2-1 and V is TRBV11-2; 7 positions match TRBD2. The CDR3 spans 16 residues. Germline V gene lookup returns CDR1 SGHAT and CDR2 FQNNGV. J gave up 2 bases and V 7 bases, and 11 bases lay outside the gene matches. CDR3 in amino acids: CASTSRGEMAYNEQFF. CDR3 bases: TGTGCCAGCACCTCACGGGGGGAGATGGCCTACAATGAGCAGTTCTTC.

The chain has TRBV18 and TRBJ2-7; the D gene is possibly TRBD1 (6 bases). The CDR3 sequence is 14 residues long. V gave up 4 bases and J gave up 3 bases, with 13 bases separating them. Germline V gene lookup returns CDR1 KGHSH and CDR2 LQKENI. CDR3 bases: TGTGCCAGCTCACGCGGACAGACCAACTACGAGCAGTACTTC. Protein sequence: CASSRGQTNYEQYF. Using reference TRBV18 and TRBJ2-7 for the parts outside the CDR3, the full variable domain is NAGVMQNPRHLVRRRGQEARLRCSPMKGHSHVYWYRQLPEEGLKFMVYLQKENIIDESGMPKERFSAEFPKEGPSILRIQQVVRGDSAAYFCASSRGQTNYEQYFGPGTRLTVT.

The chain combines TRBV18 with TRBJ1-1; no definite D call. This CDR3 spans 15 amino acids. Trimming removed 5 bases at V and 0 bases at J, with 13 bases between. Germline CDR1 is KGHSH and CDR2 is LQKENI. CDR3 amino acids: CASSFNEGLNTEAFF. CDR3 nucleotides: TGTGCCAGCTCATTCAACGAAGGGTTGAACACTGAAGCTTTCTTT.

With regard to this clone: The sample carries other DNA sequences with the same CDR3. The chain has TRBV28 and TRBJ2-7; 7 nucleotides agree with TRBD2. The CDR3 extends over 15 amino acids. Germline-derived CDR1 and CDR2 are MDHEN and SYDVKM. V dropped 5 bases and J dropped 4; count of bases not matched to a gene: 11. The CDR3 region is CASSIPLAGLYEQYF. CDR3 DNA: TGTGCCAGCAGTATCCCGTTAGCGGGTCTTTACGAGCAGTACTTC.